The rows below give T cell receptor beta chains drawn from one sample of a study of cytotoxic CD8 clonotypes in ibrutinib-treated CLL. The table came from immunoSEQ multiplex PCR; TCRdb's copy has only in-frame clones and leaves some out. Among some 65,000 clones, around 60% were seen once, and the ten largest hold around 15%. Here the sequenced sample was PBMCs, taken after 12 months of ibrutinib treatment. These receptors all come from a human donor with chronic lymphocytic leukemia. The CDR3 runs from the conserved cysteine through the conserved F or W. A D gene is named only where the DNA matches it firmly. Clone size is stated in some rows and not others, as once, few, many or a class when expanded.

>NA|TRBJ2-3|TRBD2|TRBV5-1
TGCGCCAGCAGCCGGACCATCGGACTAGCGGGAACGGTAGGCACAGATACGCAGTATTTT
CASSRTIGLAGTVGTDTQYF
>NA|TRBJ1-4|TRBD1|TRBV5-1
TGCGCCAGCACAGTCCTGGGGACAGGGGGGGAAAAACTGTTTTTT
CASTVLGTGGEKLFF
>many|TRBJ2-1|NA|TRBV4-2
TGTGCCAGCAGCCAAATCAGGTGGACCCACAATGAGCAGTTCTTC
CASSQIRWTHNEQFF
>NA|TRBJ2-5|TRBD2|TRBV11-2
TGTGCCAGCAGCAAACCGGGGACTAGAGCGTTGACCCAGTACTTC
CASSKPGTRALTQYF
>NA|TRBJ2-3|NA|TRBV14
TGTGCCAGCAGCCGGCTGGGGGGCACAGATACGCAGTATTTT
CASSRLGGTDTQYF
>few|TRBJ2-7|NA|TRBV29-1
TGCAGCGTCGCTTCGGGGGCCTACGAGCAGTACTTC
CSVASGAYEQYF
>once|TRBJ2-7|NA|TRBV30
TGTGCCTGGAGTAAGGGCAATTCGTACGAGCAGTACTTC
CAWSKGNSYEQYF
>NA|TRBJ1-3|NA|TRBV11-2
TGTGCCAGCAGCCCAGGACACTTACTCTCGGGAAACACCATATATTTT
CASSPGHLLSGNTIYF
>once|TRBJ2-3|NA|TRBV7-6
TGTGCCAGCAGCCCCACCCCTAGCACAGATACGCAGTATTTT
CASSPTPSTDTQYF
>NA|TRBJ2-2|TRBD2|TRBV6-6
TGTGCCAGCGGGGGGGGAGGGCAAATGACCGGGGAGCTGTTTTTT
CASGGGGQMTGELFF
>few|TRBJ2-1|TRBD2|TRBV9
TGTGCCAGCAGCGTAGCTCGCCTAGCGGCGGGGGAGCAGTTCTTC
CASSVARLAAGEQFF
>NA|TRBJ1-5|NA|TRBV18
TGTGCCAGCTCACCCGGTAGGGCGCAAAATCAGCCCCAGCATTTT
CASSPGRAQNQPQHF
>many|TRBJ2-2|NA|TRBV7-2
TGTGCCAGCAGCTGGGGAGGTTTAAGGGCCGGGGAGCTGTTTTTT
CASSWGGLRAGELFF
>many|TRBJ1-1|NA|TRBV4-1
TGCGCCAGCAGCCAAGTGCATGCGTCTAACACTGAAGCTTTCTTT
CASSQVHASNTEAFF
>NA|TRBJ2-7|NA|TRBV4-2
TGTGCCAGCAGCCATGGGACCCAGCAGGGCGAGCAGTACTTC
CASSHGTQQGEQYF
>NA|TRBJ1-4|TRBD1|TRBV6-1
TGTGCCAGCAGTGACCGACAGGGTAATGAAAAACTGTTTTTT
CASSDRQGNEKLFF
>NA|TRBJ1-2|NA|TRBV6-6
TGTGCCAGCAGCAATCCGAGGGGTGCAAACTATGGCTACACCTTC
CASSNPRGANYGYTF
>NA|TRBJ2-7|TRBD1|TRBV5-5
TGTGCCAGCACCACAGGGGGCAGGCCCGAGCAGTACTTC
CASTTGGRPEQYF
>many|TRBJ2-3|NA|TRBV5-4
TGTGCCAGCAGCTGGTCGAGTGGTACAGATACGCAGTATTTT
CASSWSSGTDTQYF
>NA|TRBJ1-1|NA|TRBV28
TGTGCCAGCAGGGGAGGTGGCACTGAAGCTTTCTTT
CASRGGGTEAFF
>few|TRBJ1-2|NA|TRBV2
TGTGCCAGCAGTGAGCCGGGGGTCCGATTAGACTATGGCTACACCTTC
CASSEPGVRLDYGYTF
>NA|TRBJ1-5|NA|TRBV2
TGTGCCAGCAGCCCCCCCGGGGGCGATTCTCAGCCCCAGCATTTT
CASSPPGGDSQPQHF
>few|TRBJ2-1|NA|TRBV5-4
TGTGCCAGCACCGCGGCGGCGCGAAGGGTCGGATACAATGAGCAGTTCTTC
CASTAAARRVGYNEQFF
>NA|TRBJ2-7|TRBD2|TRBV5-1
TGCGCCAGCAGTTCTTTAGCGGGGTTGTACGAGCAGTACTTC
CASSSLAGLYEQYF
>NA|TRBJ2-3|NA|TRBV6-1
TGTGCCAGCCTTAGGGGGGGTACGCAGTATTTT
CASLRGGTQYF
>once|TRBJ2-1|NA|TRBV5-1
TGCGCCAGCAGGGTAACATTATACAATGAGCAGTTCTTC
CASRVTLYNEQFF
>NA|TRBJ2-5|TRBD2|TRBV6-5
TGTGCCAGCAGTTACGGGGCTAGCGGGAGGGAGACCCAGTACTTC
CASSYGASGRETQYF
>few|TRBJ2-1|NA|TRBV10-3
TGTGCCATCAGCACCCTACCCGCTAGCGTCTACAATGAGCAGTTCTTC
CAISTLPASVYNEQFF
>NA|TRBJ1-1|NA|TRBV6-1
TGTGCCAGCAGTGAAGGAGGAAACACTGAAGCTTTCTTT
CASSEGGNTEAFF
>once|TRBJ2-7|NA|TRBV5-1
TGCGCCAGCAGCTTCTCCGGGCGTGAGCAGTACTTC
CASSFSGREQYF
>NA|TRBJ2-3|NA|TRBV6-5
TGTGCCAGCATGACTAGTTTCTCTAGCACAGATACGCAGTATTTT
CASMTSFSSTDTQYF
>NA|TRBJ1-1|TRBD1|TRBV6-1
TGTGCCAGCAGTCCCGGGACAGAAGTTTTTGAAGCTTTCTTT
CASSPGTEVFEAFF
>once|TRBJ2-3|NA|TRBV11-2
TGTGCCAGCAGCTTATGGGCGGGGAGCACAGATACGCAGTATTTT
CASSLWAGSTDTQYF
>NA|TRBJ2-3|NA|TRBV5-4
TGTGCCAGCAGCATAAGCGGGAGCACAGATACGCAGTATTTT
CASSISGSTDTQYF
>NA|TRBJ2-1|TRBD1|TRBV27
TGTGCCAGCAGTTCATTAGGACAGGCGTCCTACAATGAGCAGTTCTTC
CASSSLGQASYNEQFF
>NA|TRBJ2-1|NA|TRBV4-1
TGCGCCAGCAGGGGGGCGATAGATGAGCAGTTCTTC
CASRGAIDEQFF
>few|TRBJ2-1|TRBD1|TRBV5-1
TGCGCCAGCAGTCAAGGGGGCTTGGGGAATGAGCAGTTCTTC
CASSQGGLGNEQFF
>NA|TRBJ2-1|TRBD2|TRBV19
TGTGCCAGTAGTATAGCCCCCCCGACTAGCGGCCAATATAGCTCCTACAATGAGCAGTTCTTC
CASSIAPPTSGQYSSYNEQFF
>NA|TRBJ1-5|NA|TRBV19
TGTGCCAGTAGAAATCGAGGGGTTAGCAATCAGCCCCAGCATTTT
CASRNRGVSNQPQHF
>NA|TRBJ2-1|NA|TRBV11-2
TGTGCCAGCAGCTTTGTTCGCTTCTCCTACAATGAGCAGTTCTTC
CASSFVRFSYNEQFF
>few|TRBJ1-2|NA|TRBV11-2
TGTGCCAGCAGCTTAGCGGATGGCAGAGCCTATGGCTACACCTTC
CASSLADGRAYGYTF
>many|TRBJ2-4|NA|TRBV11-2
TGTGCCACCACGATGGCCAAAAACATTCAGTACTTC
CATTMAKNIQYF
>NA|TRBJ1-6|NA|TRBV4-1
TGCGCCAGCAGCCAAGTGCAGGATTCACCCCTCCACTTT
CASSQVQDSPLHF
>NA|TRBJ1-4|NA|TRBV6-6
TGTGCCAGCAGTTCGGGGATAGCGGGCGAAAAACTGTTTTTT
CASSSGIAGEKLFF
>NA|TRBJ2-7|TRBD2|TRBV5-1
TGCGCCAGCAGCTTGGAAGCGGGAGGGCCGAACGAGCAGTACTTC
CASSLEAGGPNEQYF
>NA|TRBJ2-1|TRBD1|TRBV2
TGTGCCAGCATGAGAGGGGGCGTATCCCACAATGAGCAGTTCTTC
CASMRGGVSHNEQFF
>NA|TRBJ1-1|NA|TRBV13
TGTGCCAGCAGCTTACAGGGTACTGAAGCTTTCTTT
CASSLQGTEAFF
>NA|TRBJ1-5|NA|TRBV15
TGTGCCACCAGCAGAGAAAAGGGGATCCAGCCCCAGCATTTT
CATSREKGIQPQHF
>NA|TRBJ1-5|NA|TRBV2
TGTGCCAGCAGTGAAGCCCCGAGGGCACAGCATTTT
CASSEAPRAQHF
>few|TRBJ1-4|NA|TRBV15
TGTGCCACCAGCAAAGAACAGGAATGGAATGAAAAACTGTTTTTT
CATSKEQEWNEKLFF